The sequence of this T cell receptor beta chain was determined in a study of lymphopenia after photon versus proton radiotherapy. As to this clone: Its antigen is still unknown.

Repertoires were generated with immunoSEQ multiplex PCR, while TCRdb's copy carries only in-frame clones and drops some. The sample gives 7,400 or so clones, 75% to 90% of which show up once; around 3.1% is in the top ten. Study-level points and caveats: Proton therapy kept repertoires fairly stable, unlike photons, which gained effector/memory cells. Post-nadir diversity loss with photons came from oligoclonal expansion, particularly CD8+ Temra cells. Larger post-nadir TCR diversity loss correlated inversely with survival in deceased patients. Better survival with proton therapy was suggested as possible, not demonstrated.

V was trimmed by 6 bases and J by 8 bases, leaving 13 bases between them. CDR3 length: 11 amino acids. Germline V gene lookup returns CDR1 DFQATT and CDR2 SNEGSKA (reference sequence). The sequence was obtained from a woman between 65 and 79 years old with pancreatic cancer. The sequenced sample was peripheral blood, obtained from a patient treated with photon-based radiotherapy. The chain has TRBV20-1 and TRBJ1-2; D is unresolved. CDR3 sequence reads: CSAAVGYGYTF. Written as DNA, the CDR3 is TGCAGTGCCGCCGTCGGCTACGGCTACACCTTC.